This paragraph covers one TCR beta chain sequence. This specimen comes from a study of blood T cell repertoires in COVID-19. At the level of the study: COVID-19 samples collected from the United States, Italy and Spain covered acute and convalescent phases.

The authors' processing: From reference gene primer amplification, estimates of nucleated cell counts were derived. Method: immunoSEQ multiplex PCR; TCRdb's copy keeps in-frame clones and lacks some. The V and J calls and clone size were taken over from that table, and D and trimming were inferred from the DNA. The sample includes 200,000 to 300,000 clones, 70% to 90% of them seen just once. The CDR3 consists of 15 residues. The V gene's germline CDR1 is LNHDA and CDR2 SQIVND (reference sequence). V lost 7 bases to trimming and J lost 0 bases; unmatched junction nucleotides: 3. The receptor's source is a man aged 60 to 69 with acute or convalescent COVID-19. The sequenced material came from peripheral blood. The chain joins TRBV19 to TRBJ2-6; TRBD1 matches 7 bases. The CDR3 DNA follows: TGTGCCAGTACGACAGGGATCTCTGGGGCCAACGTCCTGACTTTC. Residues: CASTTGISGANVLTF.